The next 9 T cell receptor beta chains were all read from a single sample in a study of cytomegalovirus exposure and HLA in healthy donors. PCR was performed using 60 Vbeta and 13 Jbeta primers. Here immunoSEQ multiplex PCR was the method, and the copy in TCRdb shows in-frame clones only, minus some. The repertoire consists of some 150,000 clones, with 78% occurring once and the leading ten covering 3%. Sequencing was carried out using PBMCs. The receptors here all came from a man between 40 and 49 years old in good health and CMV-seropositive.

J is TRBJ2-1 and V is TRBV29-1; D not resolved. The CDR3 runs to 15 residues. Germline V CDR1 and CDR2: SQVTM, ANQGSEA. V was shortened by 7 bases and J by 6 bases, with 22 bases between the two germline ends. CDR3: CSAGVLGLLANEQFF. The CDR3, as DNA: TGCAGCGCCGGAGTCCTAGGCCTATTGGCCAATGAGCAGTTCTTC.

V usage is TRBV7-9 and J usage is TRBJ2-5; a possible D gene is TRBD2 (5 bases). This CDR3 is built from 15 residues. V was shortened by 4 bases and J by 0 bases, with 12 bases between the two germline ends. In germline, CDR1 is SEHNR, CDR2 FQNEAQ (reference sequence). The DNA for the CDR3 is TGTGCCAGCAGCTCAGGAGGACGGGACCAAGAGACCCAGTACTTC. The encoded protein is CASSSGGRDQETQYF.

CDR3 nucleotide sequence: TGTGCCAGCAGTTACTCGACTGGACTCCCTTACAATGAGCAGTTCTTC. This sequence encodes CASSYSTGLPYNEQFF. The gene calls are TRBV6-5 and TRBJ2-1, with D possibly TRBD2 on 5 matching bases. The CDR3 length is 16 residues. V was cut by 0 bases and J by 4 bases, with 13 bases left in between. Germline V gene lookup returns CDR1 MNHEY and CDR2 SVGAGI.

The rearrangement uses TRBV7-3 and TRBJ2-1; perhaps TRBD2 as D (6 bases). Deletions cut 5 bases from V and 4 bases from J, with 21 bases between. Germline values: CDR1 SGHTA, CDR2 FQGTGA. CDR3 length: 17 residues. The chain's CDR3 is CASSTQAGNLEYNEQFF. The CDR3 region has the DNA TGTGCCAGCAGCACCCAGGCGGGGAACCTGGAATACAATGAGCAGTTCTTC.

This clone occurred once. The CDR3 DNA reads TGTGCCAGCAGTCGGGACAGCCCATACGAGCAGTACTTC. Its translation is CASSRDSPYEQYF. This chain connects TRBV7-9 to TRBJ2-7; TRBD1 agrees at 7 bases. Germline V gene sequence: CDR1 SEHNR, CDR2 FQNEAQ (reference sequence). This CDR3 is built from 13 residues. Germline trimming cut 6 bases from V and 4 bases from J; bases unmatched to any gene: 6. Based on the CDR3 plus reference TRBV7-9 and TRBJ2-7, the full variable domain is DTGVSQNPRHKITKRGQNVTFRCDPISEHNRLYWYRQTLGQGPEFLTYFQNEAQLEKSRLLSDRFSAERPKGSFSTLEIQRTEQGDSAMYLCASSRDSPYEQYFGPGTRLTVT.

The J gene is TRBJ1-6, the V gene TRBV27; TRBD1 is a possible D gene (5 bases). CDR1 MNHEY and CDR2 SMNVEV come from the germline V gene (reference sequence). The CDR3 has 15 amino acids. Deletions cut 7 bases from V and 8 bases from J, with 18 bases between. The CDR3 sequence: CASNSLAGTYSPLHF. DNA of the CDR3: TGTGCCAGCAATTCCCTCGCCGGGACTTATTCACCCCTCCACTTT.

The sample holds a few counts of this clone. This chain joins TRBV5-1 and TRBJ1-5; no clear D. This CDR3 region has 15 residues. CDR1 and CDR2 from the germline V gene are SGHRS and YFSETQ. Trimming stripped 0 bases from V and 0 bases from J, with 7 bases between. CDR3: CASSLGEDSNQPQHF. The CDR3 bases are TGCGCCAGCAGCTTGGGGGAGGATAGCAATCAGCCCCAGCATTTT.

The V gene is TRBV13, the J gene TRBJ1-2, with D possibly being TRBD1 (5 bases). The CDR3 runs to 13 residues. V dropped 2 bases and J dropped 5 bases, with 9 bases sitting between them. The germline CDR1 and CDR2 sequences are PRHDT and FYEKMQ (reference sequence). The CDR3 here is CASSLLTGYGYTF. The CDR3 DNA sequence: TGTGCCAGCAGCTTATTAACAGGTTATGGCTACACCTTC. The whole variable domain, filled in from reference TRBV13 and TRBJ1-2, reads AAGVIQSPRHLIKEKRETATLKCYPIPRHDTVYWYQQGPGQDPQFLISFYEKMQSDKGSIPDRFSAQQFSDYHSELNMSSLELGDSALYFCASSLLTGYGYTFGSGTRLTVV.

This clone was counted once. The chain combines TRBV28 with TRBJ2-3; the D gene is possibly TRBD1 (6 bases). The CDR3 runs to 13 residues. The germline CDR1 and CDR2 sequences are MDHEN and SYDVKM. Deletions cut 6 bases from V and 1 base from J, with 8 bases between. The CDR3, as DNA: TGTGCCAGCAGACAGGGCGGCACAGATACGCAGTATTTT. The encoded protein is CASRQGGTDTQYF.